The source of this T cell receptor (beta chain) is a study of OX40 agonist ivuxolimab in advanced cancers. About the research overall: Patients were treated with intravenous ivuxolimab, dosed at 0.01 to 10 mg/kg and infused every 2 weeks.

Study outcomes and limitations: Expansion of clones was among the lowest in partial responders at 0.1-3.0 mg/kg. Compared with CD4+, CD8+ T cells on average had more expanded clones. Expanded peripheral T cell antigen specificity was not determined.

Germline CDR1 reads SGHRS; CDR2 reads YFSETQ. CDR3 length: 15 amino acids. The V and J ends lost 0 bases and 2 bases respectively, with 11 bases between them. Comments on this clone: Its specificity is unknown.

TCRdb's copy holds only in-frame clones and misses some; the assay was immunoSEQ multiplex PCR. The table has 15,000 or so clones, around 77% seen once. Sample: CD4+ or CD8+ T cells sorted from blood, taken in a trial of the OX40 agonist ivuxolimab. The clonotype was recovered from an adult with an advanced solid tumor such as melanoma, head and neck, liver or kidney cancer. The gene calls are TRBV5-1 and TRBJ2-5; D is perhaps TRBD1 (6 bases). The CDR3 DNA is TGCGCCAGCAGCTTGGAAACGGGACAACAAGAGACCCAGTACTTC. As protein: CASSLETGQQETQYF. The full variable domain, in which reference TRBV5-1 and TRBJ2-5 provide the parts outside the CDR3, is KAGVTQTPRYLIKTRGQQVTLSCSPISGHRSVSWYQQTPGQGLQFLFEYFSETQRNKGNFPGRFSGRQFSNSRSEMNVSTLELGDSALYLCASSLETGQQETQYFGPGTRLLVL.